This T cell receptor beta chain stems from a study of blood T cell repertoires in COVID-19. Study context: Material from acute and convalescent COVID-19 was sourced from the United States, Italy and Spain.

The CDR3 consists of 16 residues. Per the germline V gene, CDR1 is LNHDA and CDR2 is SQIVND (reference sequence). V was pared by 4 bases and J by 2 bases, with 6 bases of the junction left unmatched. Only in-frame clones appear in the TCRdb table, and some are missing; sequencing was by immunoSEQ multiplex PCR. Of hundreds of thousands of clones listed, around four fifths are singletons. The V call is TRBV19, the J call TRBJ2-1, with 9 bases fitting TRBD2. The sequence came from a woman aged 45-65 years with acute or convalescent COVID-19. The sequencing sample was made of peripheral blood. In DNA form, the CDR3 reads TGTGCCAGTAGTAGAACCGGGACTAGCCCCTACAATGAGCAGTTCTTC. Translation gives CASSRTGTSPYNEQFF.